This T cell receptor (beta chain) comes out of a study of shared clonotypes between healthy human individuals. TCRdb keeps only in-frame clones here, not all; method: immunoSEQ multiplex PCR. The table includes roughly 2,500,000 clones, approximately 93% detected once. Germline V gene lookup returns CDR1 SGHKS and CDR2 YYEKEE (reference sequence). Trimming pared 3 bases from V and 7 bases from J, leaving 14 bases between. There are 13 residues in the CDR3. Sequencing was carried out using naive CD4+ T cells from PBMCs. Subset specified: CD45RA+ positively selected. The chain combines TRBV5-5 with TRBJ2-7, with a weak D call TRBD2 (5 bases). This TCR came from a young man in good health. Some clones in this sample may be carry-over from other donors' samples. The CDR3: CASSSHLGVEQYF. CDR3 coding DNA: TGTGCCAGCAGCTCGCATCTCGGGGTAGAGCAGTACTTC. Drawing the rest from reference TRBV5-5 and TRBJ2-7, the complete variable domain is DAGVTQSPTHLIKTRGQQVTLRCSPISGHKSVSWYQQVLGQGPQFIFQYYEKEERGRGNFPDRFSARQFPNYSSELNVNALLLGDSALYLCASSSHLGVEQYFGPGTRLTVT.